This T cell receptor (beta chain) was retrieved from a study of patients and donors after allogeneic stem cell transplantation. V lost 4 bases and J lost 8, with 18 bases in between. Germline assignment: CDR1 SGHRS and CDR2 YFSETQ. This CDR3 spans 14 amino acids. TCRdb reprocessed the RT-PCR reads with MiXCR, giving one entry per CDR3 protein. Of around 200,000 distinct CDR3 sequences in the sample, around two fifths were seen once. This clonotype originated in a human donor who was either an allogeneic HSCT recipient or a stem cell or donor lymphocyte infusion donor (not recorded which). It is not recorded whose cells these are; they may come from a transplant donor. What was sequenced was blood, either unsorted or a sorted T cell fraction (not recorded which). The chain couples TRBV5-1 to TRBJ1-2, with D maybe TRBD1 (6 bases). CDR3 sequence: CASSPPSGVGGYTF. The CDR3 nucleotides read TGCGCCAGCAGCCCCCCCTCAGGGGTGGGAGGCTACACCTTC.